Below, 7 T cell receptor beta chains from the same sample are listed, as sequenced in a study of T-cell memory formation after mild COVID-19. MiXCR, applied by TCRdb to the 5' RACE reads, yields one record per CDR3 protein. Among 300,000 to 350,000 distinct CDR3 sequences listed, roughly an eighth were seen once. Sequenced sample: PBMCs or a T cell subset sorted from them (not recorded which). These receptors were taken from a young man who had mild COVID-19 (a few samples of this study predate the infection). Cell type and time point are not known.

This chain joins TRBV20-1 and TRBJ2-7; D is undetermined. Germline V gene data show CDR1 as DFQATT and CDR2 as SNEGSKA (reference sequence). V shed 6 bases and J shed 0 bases, with 15 bases lying between them. This CDR3 has 14 amino acids. DNA of the CDR3: TGCAGTGCCACCCCTCTGCAGAACTCCTACGAGCAGTACTTC. Encoded protein: CSATPLQNSYEQYF.

This clonotype was recorded a few times. The chain uses TRBV4-2 and TRBJ2-2; no reliable D call. The V and J ends lost 3 bases and 4 bases respectively, with 12 bases between them. From germline, CDR1 is LGHNA and CDR2 YNFKEQ. The CDR3 spans 15 residues. The CDR3 DNA follows: TGTGCCAGCAGCCAGGACCGAGCTACCACCGGGGAGCTGTTTTTT. Its translation: CASSQDRATTGELFF.

The chain has TRBV20-1 and TRBJ2-3; D unresolved. V was clipped by 3 bases and J by 2 bases, with 12 bases between them. The germline V gene has CDR1 DFQATT and CDR2 SNEGSKA (reference sequence). CDR3 length: 14 amino acids. The CDR3 is CSARRGPLTDTQYF. DNA of the CDR3: TGCAGTGCTAGGCGAGGCCCCCTCACAGATACGCAGTATTTT.

This clonotype was recorded at least ten times. The chain combines TRBV5-1 with TRBJ2-5; no clear D. V lost 0 bases and J lost 2, with 11 bases in between. The CDR3 sequence is 15 residues long. CDR1 and CDR2 (germline): SGHRS, YFSETQ. CDR3 residues: CASSLAMAAQETQYF. In nucleotides, the CDR3 is TGCGCCAGCAGCTTGGCCATGGCCGCACAAGAGACCCAGTACTTC.

This clonotype was counted only a few times. The chain recombines TRBV29-1 with TRBJ1-2; D is unresolved. CDR1 and CDR2 (germline): SQVTM, ANQGSEA. Trimming cost V 2 bases and J 8 bases, with 12 bases left between them. The CDR3 has 12 amino acids. The CDR3 bases are TGCAGCGTTGAAAGGGCATCTCGGGGCTACACCTTC. This sequence encodes CSVERASRGYTF.

The chain employs TRBV20-1 and TRBJ1-2; TRBD1 is a possible D gene (5 bases). V was shortened by 6 bases and J by 5 bases, with 13 bases between the two germline ends. Germline CDR1 reads DFQATT; CDR2 reads SNEGSKA (reference sequence). CDR3 length: 12 residues. The CDR3 nucleotides read TGCAGTGCCGTCCCGGGGCCTTATGGCTACACCTTC. This encodes CSAVPGPYGYTF.

The V gene is TRBV2, the J gene TRBJ2-7; the D gene is possibly TRBD2 (6 bases). Per the germline V gene, CDR1 is SNHLY and CDR2 is FYNNEI. CDR3 length: 14 amino acids. V gave up 6 bases and J gave up 7 bases, with 19 bases separating them. CDR3 nucleotides: TGTGCCAGCAGGGGGGGTCCCTTCCAGGGAGAGCAGTACGTC. Its translation: CASRGGPFQGEQYV.